The 7 T cell receptor beta chains below were found in one sample sequenced in a study of T cell repertoires in cytomegalovirus infection. MiXCR, applied by TCRdb to the reads, yields one record per CDR3 protein. This table holds 570,000 or so distinct CDR3 sequences, roughly 43% found once. The antigens these receptors bind are not known. The sequencing here drew on cultured PBMCs, taken from culture after CMV antigen stimulation. Every receptor here comes from a human donor in good health (CMV status not recorded). Some clones in this sample may be carry-over from other donors' samples.

The chain is built from TRBV7-9 and TRBJ2-4; D call uncertain. The CDR3 totals 13 residues. The V gene lost 1 base and the J gene lost 9 bases, with 10 bases spanning the gap. Germline V gene data show CDR1 as SEHNR and CDR2 as FQNEAQ (reference sequence). CDR3 in amino acids: CASSLDGLGIQYF. CDR3 DNA: TGTGCCAGCAGCTTAGATGGGTTAGGCATTCAGTACTTC.

This clonotype was counted ten times or more. This chain links TRBV4-1 with TRBJ1-3, with D possibly matching TRBD1 (5 bases). Germline values: CDR1 MGHRA, CDR2 YSYEKL. V was clipped by 2 bases and J by 2 bases, with 13 bases between them. The CDR3 extends over 16 amino acids. The CDR3 sequence is CASSQPSGTAGNTIYF. CDR3 nucleotides: TGCGCCAGCAGCCAACCTTCCGGGACGGCTGGAAACACCATATATTTT.

The chain links TRBV6-5 to TRBJ1-3; 9 nucleotides agree with TRBD1. Trimming at V came to 5 bases and at J to 2 bases, leaving 13 bases not matched to a gene. Per germline, CDR1 MNHEY and CDR2 SVGAGI. The CDR3 sequence is 18 residues long. The CDR3 DNA is TGTGCCAGCAGTCCATGGACAGGGGAGTACTCACCTGGAAACACCATATATTTT. It translates to CASSPWTGEYSPGNTIYF.

The chain recombines TRBV19 with TRBJ2-1; 10 nucleotides align to TRBD2. This CDR3 is 15 amino acids long. Germline V lookup: CDR1 LNHDA, CDR2 SQIVND (reference sequence). V lost 3 bases, J lost 6 bases, and 5 bases stayed unmatched. As DNA, the CDR3 is TGTGCCAGTAGTATGAAACTAGCGGGGACCAATGAGCAGTTCTTC. Its translation: CASSMKLAGTNEQFF.

This clonotype appeared a few times. The chain has TRBV12-3 or TRBV12-4 and TRBJ2-1; no definite D call. This CDR3 spans 12 amino acids. The germline V and J ends were trimmed by 5 bases and 12 bases, with 14 bases remaining between them. The CDR3: CASSTRTDRQFF. CDR3 nucleotide sequence: TGTGCCAGCAGTACCCGGACCGACCGGCAGTTCTTC.

The chain joins TRBV7-8 to TRBJ2-1; D is perhaps TRBD1 (7 bases). The CDR3 sequence is 17 residues long. CDR1 is SGHVS, CDR2 FQNEAQ, per germline. Trimming took off 6 bases at V and 4 bases at J, with 22 bases between the two ends. The DNA of the CDR3 is TGTGCCAGCAGTCCTGTTGGGAGGACAGGCCTTTACAATGAGCAGTTCTTC. This sequence encodes CASSPVGRTGLYNEQFF.

V is TRBV12-3 or TRBV12-4 and J is TRBJ2-1, with D maybe TRBD2 (6 bases). CDR3 length: 13 residues. V dropped 8 bases and J dropped 5 bases, with 13 bases sitting between them. CDR3 residues: CASRGSLNNEQFF. The CDR3 region has the DNA TGTGCCAGCCGGGGGTCACTAAACAATGAGCAGTTCTTC.